These T cell receptor beta chains were read from a single sample in a study of shared clonotypes between healthy human individuals. Some clones are missing from TCRdb's copy, which holds only in-frame ones; the method was immunoSEQ multiplex PCR. The sample includes about 2 million clones, approximately 94% of them seen just once. The specimen sequenced was naive CD8+ T cells sorted from blood. The receptors here all came from a man aged 18 to 30 in good health. Both conserved end residues are part of each CDR3. The order of the fields is D gene, J gene, V gene, clone size, CDR3 DNA, CDR3 protein. D genes are given only for firm matches. Only some rows state a clone size, as once, few, many or a class for expanded clones.

-,TRBJ1-6,TRBV11-2,-,TGTGCCAGCAGCTTATCCCCTGACACCTTCGGCTCCTATAATTCACCCCTCCACTTT,CASSLSPDTFGSYNSPLHF
TRBD1,TRBJ2-5,TRBV4-1,-,TGCGCCAGCAGCCAGTTGGACAGGACGAAAGAGACCCAGTACTTC,CASSQLDRTKETQYF
-,TRBJ2-1,TRBV11-2,-,TGTGCCAGCAGCTTAGATTTGGCAGGGGAGTACAATGAGCAGTTCTTC,CASSLDLAGEYNEQFF
-,TRBJ1-1,TRBV5-6,-,TGTGCCAGCAGCCCTGCAGGGGCGAGGAACACTGAAGCTTTCTTT,CASSPAGARNTEAFF
-,TRBJ2-7,TRBV28,-,TGTGCCAGCAGTTTAGACAAGGGACCCCCCGGAGAGCAGTACTTC,CASSLDKGPPGEQYF
-,TRBJ1-5,TRBV6-6,-,TGTGCCAGCAGTTACCGGACAGCAGATCAGCCCCAGCATTTT,CASSYRTADQPQHF
-,TRBJ2-1,TRBV16,-,TGTGCCAGCAGCCGGTACAACTACAATGAGCAGTTCTTC,CASSRYNYNEQFF
-,TRBJ2-1,TRBV27,-,TGTGCCAGCAGCTTAATCCCTAGCTCCTACAATGAGCAGTTCTTC,CASSLIPSSYNEQFF
-,TRBJ2-5,TRBV6-1,-,TGTGCCAGCAGCCTTCAAAAGGTAGAGACCCAGTACTTC,CASSLQKVETQYF
TRBD1,TRBJ2-2,TRBV6-6,-,TGTGCCAGCAGTTACATCCAGGGGGCCGGGGAGCTGTTTTTT,CASSYIQGAGELFF
TRBD2,TRBJ2-1,TRBV7-9,few,TGTGCCAGCCGACTAGCGGAGTACAATGAGCAGTTCTTC,CASRLAEYNEQFF
-,TRBJ1-2,TRBV11-2,-,TGTGCCAGCAGCTTAGATCCCAACCCAGGAGGCGATGGCTACACCTTC,CASSLDPNPGGDGYTF
-,TRBJ2-2,TRBV5-4,once,TGTGCCAGCAGCTTCACTTCAGGGGTTCCCGGGGAGCTGTTTTTT,CASSFTSGVPGELFF
-,TRBJ1-2,TRBV19,-,TGTGCCAGTAGTATAGGGACACTCTATGGCTACACCTTC,CASSIGTLYGYTF
-,TRBJ1-5,TRBV10-1,few,TGCGCCAGCAGTGAGGGCAACAATCAGCCCCAGCATTTT,CASSEGNNQPQHF
-,TRBJ2-7,TRBV11-2,-,TGTGCCAGCAGCTTAGATTCAGGGGTCGGCTCCTACGAGCAGTACTTC,CASSLDSGVGSYEQYF
-,TRBJ1-2,TRBV28,-,TGTGCCAGCAGTTTTTCCCAGAGCCCCTCATTC,CASSFSQSPSF
TRBD2,TRBJ2-4,TRBV2,once,TGTGCCAGCAGTGAGATTACTAGCGAGAGAAGGTTCGTCATTCAGTACTTC,CASSEITSERRFVIQYF
-,TRBJ2-7,TRBV7-2,-,TGTGCCAGCAGCTTTACAGGCTCCTACGAGCAGTACTTC,CASSFTGSYEQYF
-,TRBJ1-2,TRBV30,-,TGTGCCTGGAATGACGCAGGATCTTTAAACTATGGCTACACCTTC,CAWNDAGSLNYGYTF
TRBD1,TRBJ2-7,TRBV15,-,TGTGCCACCAGCTTTGGACAGGGGGGCTACGAGCAGTACTTC,CATSFGQGGYEQYF
-,TRBJ2-7,TRBV7-9,-,TGTGCCAGCAGCTCGGTTGGGGCCTACGAGCAGTACTTC,CASSSVGAYEQYF